The 21 T cell receptor beta chains listed next were all sequenced from one sample in a study of cytomegalovirus exposure and HLA in healthy donors (dated by TCRdb to the late 2010s). The library came from the immunoSEQ multiplex PCR assay. TCRdb obtained this table from immuneACCESS and retained in-frame rearrangements with V and J assigned. These tables miss some clones; where compared with another copy, unresolved V genes account for less than half of the shortfall, and the remainder is unexplained. Present in this sample are 60,000 to 65,000 clones, 85% to 95% of which were seen just once. The ten biggest clones cover approximately 5% of the sample. The sequenced material came from PBMCs. The receptor source for this set is a woman younger than 35 in good health and CMV-seropositive.

J is TRBJ2-1 and V is TRBV5-1, with 8 bases aligning to TRBD2. CDR1 SGHRS and CDR2 YFSETQ come from the germline V gene. Unmatched junction bases numbered 12, after V lost 4 bases and J lost 0 bases. This CDR3 has 18 amino acids. For the CDR3, the DNA is TGCGCCAGCAGCCCATCGCGGGGGGCAGTAAGCTCCTACAATGAGCAGTTCTTC. This translates into CASSPSRGAVSSYNEQFF.

Comments on this clone: This sample also contains other DNA sequences that code for the same CDR3. The rearrangement links TRBV20-1 to TRBJ1-1; unclear D gene. Germline V gene sequence: CDR1 DFQATT, CDR2 SNEGSKA (reference sequence). The V end was cut by 6 bases, the J end by 2 bases, with 7 bases between. CDR3 length equals 11 residues. The chain's CDR3 is CSAPLNTEAFF. The CDR3 DNA reads TGCAGTGCCCCCCTTAACACTGAAGCTTTCTTT.

This clone is a singleton in its sample. V usage is TRBV18 and J usage is TRBJ2-4; D call uncertain. The CDR3 extends over 12 amino acids. CDR1 and CDR2 (germline): KGHSH, LQKENI. The V gene lost 2 bases and the J gene lost 9 bases, with 8 bases spanning the gap. This CDR3 reads CASSPGQGIQYF. CDR3 nucleotide sequence: TGTGCCAGCTCACCAGGGCAAGGCATTCAGTACTTC.

V usage is TRBV4-3 and J usage is TRBJ1-2; D gene unclear. Germline-derived CDR1 and CDR2 are LGHNA and YSLEER. This CDR3 is built from 16 residues. V shed 0 bases and J shed 2 bases, with 13 bases lying between them. Here the CDR3 reads CASSQDEGPRNYGYTF. In DNA form, the CDR3 reads TGCGCCAGCAGCCAAGACGAGGGCCCAAGGAACTATGGCTACACCTTC.

This sequence joins TRBV2 and TRBJ1-5; D is perhaps TRBD1 (5 bases). This CDR3 has 14 residues. V shed 3 bases and J shed 6 bases, with 12 bases lying between them. Germline lookup yields CDR1 SNHLY and CDR2 FYNNEI. The CDR3 DNA sequence: TGTGCCAGCAGTGAGGGCAGGGAAAGTCAGCCCCAGCATTTT. It specifies CASSEGRESQPQHF.

The J gene is TRBJ2-1, the V gene TRBV7-2, with D maybe TRBD1 (6 bases). Trimming removed 6 bases at V and 0 bases at J, with 9 bases between. The CDR3 length is 14 residues. Per the germline V gene, CDR1 is SGHTA and CDR2 is FQGNSA. The CDR3 protein is CASRGTSSYNEQFF. DNA of the CDR3: TGTGCCAGCAGGGGGACAAGCTCCTACAATGAGCAGTTCTTC.

The V gene is TRBV28, the J gene TRBJ1-4, with D perhaps TRBD1 (5 bases). V lost 6 bases to trimming and J lost 8 bases, with 10 bases between them. CDR3 length equals 12 residues. Germline V lookup: CDR1 MDHEN, CDR2 SYDVKM. The CDR3 is CASSSPGEKLFF. The DNA for the CDR3 is TGTGCCAGCAGCTCGCCAGGGGAAAAACTGTTTTTT.

This chain joins TRBV28 and TRBJ2-3; D is unresolved. The germline V gene has CDR1 MDHEN and CDR2 SYDVKM. CDR3 length equals 14 residues. The V end lost 7 bases, the J end lost 0 bases, and 11 bases lay between the germline ends. CDR3 sequence (DNA): TGTGCCAGCAACTCACAGTGGAGCACAGATACGCAGTATTTT. Its protein product is CASNSQWSTDTQYF.

This chain connects TRBV27 to TRBJ2-5, with 9 bases matching TRBD1. This CDR3 is 16 amino acids long. Trimming at V came to 3 bases and at J to 0 bases, leaving 5 bases not matched to a gene. Germline V lookup: CDR1 MNHEY, CDR2 SMNVEV (reference sequence). CDR3 nucleotides: TGTGCCAGCAGTTTTACCGGGACAGGGTACCAAGAGACCCAGTACTTC. Its translation: CASSFTGTGYQETQYF.

This clone is a singleton in its sample. J is TRBJ2-3 and V is TRBV25-1, with 7 nucleotides matching TRBD2. Germline CDR1 MGHDK, CDR2 SYGVNS. This CDR3 comprises 15 residues. V dropped 3 bases and J dropped 2; count of bases not matched to a gene: 5. DNA of the CDR3: TGTGCCAGCAGTGAGGGGGGGACTATCACAGATACGCAGTATTTT. Its translation is CASSEGGTITDTQYF.

The CDR3 reads CASSDGLAGDTDTQYF. Here the CDR3 DNA reads TGTGCCAGCAGCGACGGACTAGCGGGGGACACAGATACGCAGTATTTT. The rearrangement uses TRBV7-3 and TRBJ2-3, with 13 bases identical to TRBD2. With 5 bases clipped from V and 2 bases from J, the junction kept 4 bases outside the gene matches. The V gene's germline CDR1 is SGHTA and CDR2 FQGTGA. The CDR3 covers 16 residues.

The V and J genes are TRBV28 and TRBJ1-5, with D hard to call. CDR3 length: 13 residues. Germline CDR1 MDHEN, CDR2 SYDVKM. V was trimmed by 3 bases and J by 4 bases, leaving 7 bases between them. This CDR3 is CASSFEGNQPQHF. The CDR3 DNA follows: TGTGCCAGCAGTTTTGAGGGTAATCAGCCCCAGCATTTT.

The chain combines TRBV6-1 with TRBJ2-3, with D maybe TRBD1 (6 bases). Germline values: CDR1 MNHNS, CDR2 SASEGT. This CDR3 is 15 amino acids long. Trimming took 4 bases from V and 2 from J, leaving 13 bases between them. CDR3 amino acids: CASSAPGQLTDTQYF. For the CDR3, the DNA is TGTGCCAGCAGTGCCCCAGGACAGCTCACAGATACGCAGTATTTT.

The chain recombines TRBV19 with TRBJ1-2; weak D call: TRBD1 (5 bases). Trimming took 8 bases from V and 2 from J, leaving 12 bases between them. CDR3 length equals 13 residues. CDR1 and CDR2 from the germline V gene are LNHDA and SQIVND (reference sequence). CDR3: CASYQGPNYGYTF. The CDR3 DNA sequence: TGTGCCAGTTACCAGGGCCCCAACTATGGCTACACCTTC.

This chain connects TRBV27 to TRBJ2-7; tentatively, D is TRBD1 (6 bases). Per germline, CDR1 MNHEY and CDR2 SMNVEV (reference sequence). The CDR3 consists of 15 residues. With 5 bases removed from V and 0 bases from J, the gap between germline ends came to 14 bases. CDR3 nucleotides: TGTGCCAGCAGTCCAGGGACACCAAGCTCCTACGAGCAGTACTTC. Residues: CASSPGTPSSYEQYF.

The chain couples TRBV9 to TRBJ2-7; D might be TRBD2 (5 bases). Germline lookup yields CDR1 SGDLS and CDR2 YYNGEE. V lost 3 bases and J lost 3, with 13 bases in between. The CDR3 has 14 residues. DNA for the CDR3: TGTGCCAGCAGCGCCTCCGAGACTAACTACGAGCAGTACTTC. It encodes CASSASETNYEQYF.

The CDR3 region is CASSLGTGAGDEQFF. The CDR3 DNA reads as TGTGCCAGCAGCTTAGGGACAGGAGCGGGCGATGAGCAGTTCTTC. V is TRBV7-7 and J is TRBJ2-1; D is perhaps TRBD1 (7 bases). Germline V gives CDR1 SSHAT, CDR2 FNYEAQ (reference sequence). Trimming pared 1 base from V and 8 bases from J, leaving 15 bases between. The CDR3 loop spans 15 amino acids.

The chain links TRBV6-6 to TRBJ2-1; D is perhaps TRBD2 (5 bases). V was shortened by 8 bases and J by 9 bases, with 20 bases between the two germline ends. The CDR3 totals 14 residues. Germline CDR1 is MNHNY and CDR2 is SVGAGI (reference sequence). The CDR3 DNA sequence: TGTGCCAGCGTATCAAGCGGACCCAATGGTGAGCAGTTCTTC. Translating it yields CASVSSGPNGEQFF.

This chain links TRBV4-1 with TRBJ2-7, with TRBD2 identical over 12 bases. There are 15 residues in the CDR3. CDR1 MGHRA and CDR2 YSYEKL come from the germline V gene. V was pared by 0 bases and J by 4 bases, with 1 base of the junction left unmatched. CDR3 DNA sequence: TGCGCCAGCAGCCAAGATCTAGCGGGGGGGTACGAGCAGTACTTC. Protein sequence: CASSQDLAGGYEQYF.

V and J are TRBV7-2 and TRBJ2-2; no firm D call. The CDR3 has 13 amino acids. The germline V gene encodes CDR1 SGHTA and CDR2 FQGNSA. Trimming pared 3 bases from V and 8 bases from J, leaving 10 bases between. CDR3 in DNA: TGTGCCAGCAGCTTTGCGTCCGTGGGGGAGCTGTTTTTT. Amino acid sequence: CASSFASVGELFF.

The gene calls are TRBV2 and TRBJ2-5; 8 positions agree with TRBD2. The CDR3 extends over 14 amino acids. The trim removed 9 bases at V and 1 base at J, leaving 7 bases unmatched. Germline V gene sequence: CDR1 SNHLY, CDR2 FYNNEI. The CDR3, as DNA: TGTGCCAGTTTGAGCGGGAGCGGCCAAGAGACCCAGTACTTC. Amino acids: CASLSGSGQETQYF.